A single sample gave rise to the 25 T cell receptor beta chains below, sequenced in a study of blood T cell repertoires in COVID-19 (dated by TCRdb to 2019 to 2021). Receptor libraries were prepared by the immunoSEQ multiplex PCR assay. TCRdb retrieved this table from immuneACCESS and kept in-frame rearrangements only. Not all clones are present; in checked studies, unresolved V genes account for under half, and no reason is known for the remainder. The sample table records under 200,000 clones; 80% to 85% of these occur just once. The ten largest clones represent around 15% of the sample. The sequenced material came from peripheral blood. These TCRs come from a woman in her seventies with COVID-19, enrolled during active disease.

The V gene is TRBV27, the J gene TRBJ2-3, with 9 bases lining up with TRBD2. CDR3 length: 16 amino acids. Trimming took 8 bases from V and 5 from J; bases not matched to a gene: 14. CDR1 and CDR2 from the germline V gene are MNHEY and SMNVEV (reference sequence). The CDR3 spells CASRPSWRGGVDTQYF. In DNA form, the CDR3 reads TGTGCCAGCCGACCTTCATGGCGGGGGGGCGTAGATACGCAGTATTTT.

The rearrangement links TRBV2 to TRBJ1-1, with no clear D. The CDR3 contains 12 residues. Germline V lookup: CDR1 SNHLY, CDR2 FYNNEI. V was pared by 7 bases and J by 1 base, with 7 bases between. The CDR3 bases are TGTGCCAGCATCCTCTGGAACACTGAAGCTTTCTTT. The encoded protein is CASILWNTEAFF.

This chain uses TRBV28 with TRBJ1-1; D may be TRBD1 (6 bases). There are 13 residues in the CDR3. Germline V gene data show CDR1 as MDHEN and CDR2 as SYDVKM. V lost 11 bases, J lost 4 bases, and 17 bases lay in between. CDR3: CAGRRGGFTEAFF. The DNA of the CDR3 is TGTGCCGGTCGGAGGGGGGGGTTCACTGAAGCTTTCTTT.

V and J are TRBV12-5 and TRBJ1-2; a possible D gene is TRBD1 (5 bases). The CDR3 length is 14 residues. Deletions cut 6 bases from V and 0 bases from J, with 11 bases between. Germline CDR1 is LGHNT and CDR2 is FRNRAP. The CDR3 sequence is CASGDLGANYGYTF. The CDR3, as DNA: TGTGCTAGTGGGGACCTAGGGGCTAACTATGGCTACACCTTC.

In its sample, this clone was seen a few times. The chain carries TRBV7-9 and TRBJ1-2; 7 bases are shared with TRBD1. Trimming removed 10 bases from V and 7 bases from J; junction bases left unmatched: 6. The germline V gene has CDR1 SEHNR and CDR2 FQNEAQ (reference sequence). The CDR3 covers 11 residues. The CDR3 DNA reads TGTGCCACCCCTCAGGGGGTTGGCTACACCTTC. It is translated as CATPQGVGYTF.

This clone appeared a few times. The V and J genes are TRBV6-2 or TRBV6-3 and TRBJ2-3, with D tentatively TRBD2 (5 bases). V gave up 4 bases and J gave up 2 bases, with 13 bases separating them. The CDR3 runs to 15 residues. Germline-derived CDR1 and CDR2 are MNHEY and SVGEGT. The CDR3 region has the DNA TGTGCCAGCAGTTTCAATAGCGCGAACACAGATACGCAGTATTTT. It yields the protein CASSFNSANTDTQYF.

The chain combines TRBV6-1 with TRBJ1-1; D may be TRBD1 (6 bases). V was clipped by 1 base and J by 1 base, with 10 bases between them. CDR3 size: 15 residues. Germline V gene sequence: CDR1 MNHNS, CDR2 SASEGT. CDR3 bases: TGTGCCAGCAGTGAAGGACAGGCGAAGAACACTGAAGCTTTCTTT. The encoded protein is CASSEGQAKNTEAFF.

The genes are TRBV19 and TRBJ1-1; 8 bases map to TRBD1. CDR1 is LNHDA, CDR2 SQIVND, per germline (reference sequence). With 3 bases clipped from V and 6 bases from J, the junction kept 6 bases outside the gene matches. CDR3 length: 14 residues. CDR3 region: CASSMEDRAPEAFF. DNA for the CDR3: TGTGCCAGTAGTATGGAGGACAGGGCCCCTGAAGCTTTCTTT.

The chain uses TRBV9 and TRBJ2-1; the match to TRBD2 covers 12 bases. The CDR3 is 15 amino acids. With 2 bases clipped from V and 5 bases from J, the junction kept 2 bases outside the gene matches. CDR1 and CDR2 from the germline V gene are SGDLS and YYNGEE. The CDR3 bases are TGTGCCAGCAGCGTTGGACTAGCGGGGAACAATGAGCAGTTCTTC. Its protein product is CASSVGLAGNNEQFF.

The V call is TRBV25-1, the J call TRBJ1-2; no definite D call. Germline assignment: CDR1 MGHDK and CDR2 SYGVNS. V was trimmed by 7 bases and J by 4 bases, leaving 7 bases between them. The CDR3 contains 11 residues. The CDR3 region is CASTFGYGYTF. The CDR3 DNA reads TGTGCCAGCACCTTCGGCTATGGCTACACCTTC.

The chain employs TRBV19 and TRBJ1-4; 9 bases agree with TRBD1. CDR3 size: 15 residues. Per the germline V gene, CDR1 is LNHDA and CDR2 is SQIVND (reference sequence). J was trimmed by 7 bases and V by 4 bases; bases with no gene match: 7. DNA for the CDR3: TGTGCCAGTAGTAAAGCCGGGACAGGGAGTGAAAAACTGTTTTTT. Its translation is CASSKAGTGSEKLFF. Looking up the rest from reference TRBV19 and TRBJ1-4 gives the full variable domain: DGGITQSPKYLFRKEGQNVTLSCEQNLNHDAMYWYRQDPGQGLRLIYYSQIVNDFQKGDIAEGYSVSREKKESFPLTVTSAQKNPTAFYLCASSKAGTGSEKLFFGSGTQLSVL.

V is TRBV11-3 and J is TRBJ2-4; 12 bases align to TRBD2. The CDR3 contains 18 residues. V was clipped by 5 bases and J by 8 bases; unmatched bases: 16. Germline loops: CDR1 SGHNT, CDR2 YENEEA. CDR3 in amino acids: CASSIPGRLAGASDIQYF. The CDR3 nucleotides are TGTGCCAGCAGCATCCCCGGGCGACTAGCGGGAGCTTCGGACATTCAGTACTTC.

The chain has TRBV7-9 and TRBJ2-1; 13 bases are shared with TRBD2. The CDR3 runs 15 residues. V lost 4 bases and J lost 6; bases outside the gene matches: 3. Germline V gene sequence: CDR1 SEHNR, CDR2 FQNEAQ (reference sequence). CDR3 protein: CASSYTSGRANEQFF. The CDR3 nucleotides read TGTGCCAGCAGCTACACTAGCGGGAGGGCCAATGAGCAGTTCTTC.

The chain carries TRBV15 and TRBJ1-2, with unresolved D. The CDR3 has 12 amino acids. Germline CDR1 LNHNV, CDR2 YYDKDF (reference sequence). Trimming pared 3 bases from V and 8 bases from J, leaving 10 bases between. In nucleotides, the CDR3 is TGTGCCACCAGCAGGGGCCCAGTAGGCTACACCTTC. This encodes CATSRGPVGYTF.

The V and J genes are TRBV7-2 and TRBJ2-5; D is possibly TRBD2 (5 bases). The V end lost 1 base, the J end lost 5 bases, and 14 bases lay between the germline ends. This CDR3 is built from 15 residues. Germline V lookup: CDR1 SGHTA, CDR2 FQGNSA. CDR3 nucleotides: TGTGCCAGCAGCTTAGGCGCTTCCCCGGGGGAGACCCAGTACTTC. As protein: CASSLGASPGETQYF.

This clone was detected only once. This rearrangement joins TRBV5-6 to TRBJ1-4; D not resolved. Germline CDR1 reads SGHDT; CDR2 reads YYEEEE. V dropped 4 bases and J dropped 0 bases, with 10 bases sitting between them. The CDR3 extends over 15 amino acids. The CDR3 here is CASSVQRPTNEKLFF. DNA of the CDR3: TGTGCCAGCAGCGTCCAGCGGCCAACTAATGAAAAACTGTTTTTT.

This clone showed up just a few times. The chain combines TRBV6-5 with TRBJ1-2; 12 bases are shared with TRBD1. The CDR3 runs 15 residues. V lost 7 bases and J lost 5; bases outside the gene matches: 8. Germline CDR1 reads MNHEY; CDR2 reads SVGAGI. The CDR3 region has the DNA TGTGCCAGCAAAGGGACAGGGGGCGAGGGGTATGGCTACACCTTC. Its translation: CASKGTGGEGYGYTF.

The V call is TRBV19, the J call TRBJ1-2; 10 nucleotides agree with TRBD1. The V gene end was trimmed by 3 bases and the J gene end by 4 bases; junction bases not matched to a gene: 11. The germline CDR1 and CDR2 sequences are LNHDA and SQIVND (reference sequence). The CDR3 covers 17 residues. Here the CDR3 DNA reads TGTGCCAGTAGTATGAATATTGGGACAGGGGCAATCTATGGCTACACCTTC. Translating gives CASSMNIGTGAIYGYTF.

V gene TRBV19 combines with J gene TRBJ1-1; no firm D call. The CDR3 runs 12 residues. V lost 3 bases, J lost 5 bases, and 7 bases lay in between. Germline-derived CDR1 and CDR2 are LNHDA and SQIVND (reference sequence). The CDR3 spells CASSIRGTEAFF. As DNA, the CDR3 is TGTGCCAGTAGTATCAGAGGGACTGAAGCTTTCTTT.

The chain is built from TRBV5-1 and TRBJ2-5, with TRBD1 matching 8 bases. The CDR3 loop spans 14 amino acids. The germline V gene encodes CDR1 SGHRS and CDR2 YFSETQ. J was trimmed by 5 bases and V by 4 bases; bases with no gene match: 7. The CDR3 loop reads CASSRAYRGETQYF. For the CDR3, the DNA is TGCGCCAGCAGCCGGGCCTACAGGGGGGAGACCCAGTACTTC.

This chain joins TRBV28 and TRBJ1-2; 8 bases line up with TRBD1. This CDR3 is 14 amino acids long. V was clipped by 7 bases and J by 1 base; unmatched bases: 5. Germline CDR1 and CDR2: MDHEN and SYDVKM. The CDR3 loop is CASIQGARNYGYTF. The CDR3 DNA is TGTGCCAGCATTCAGGGGGCCCGTAACTATGGCTACACCTTC.

This chain links TRBV27 with TRBJ1-1, with 8 bases identical to TRBD1. The CDR3 totals 14 residues. CDR1 MNHEY and CDR2 SMNVEV come from the germline V gene (reference sequence). V lost 6 bases, J lost 5 bases, and 8 bases stayed unmatched. CDR3 DNA sequence: TGTGCCAGCAGACGGACAGGGTGGGGGACTGAAGCTTTCTTT. The encoded protein is CASRRTGWGTEAFF.

CDR3 sequence reads: CASQTYSGDEDYGYTF. In nucleotides, the CDR3 is TGTGCCAGCCAGACTTACTCGGGGGATGAGGACTATGGCTACACCTTC. The chain couples TRBV28 to TRBJ1-2, with D possibly matching TRBD1 (5 bases). This CDR3 contains 16 residues. Germline-derived CDR1 and CDR2 are MDHEN and SYDVKM. V lost 8 bases and J 3 bases, leaving 22 bases between the germline ends.

This chain joins TRBV19 and TRBJ2-2; 7 positions match TRBD2. CDR3 length equals 16 residues. Germline V CDR1 and CDR2: LNHDA, SQIVND (reference sequence). V was clipped by 3 bases and J by 6 bases; unmatched bases: 10. The CDR3 spells CASSMGPGGRSGELFF. As DNA, the CDR3 is TGTGCCAGTAGTATGGGGCCGGGGGGAAGGTCCGGGGAGCTGTTTTTT.

The V call is TRBV6-1, the J call TRBJ1-2; 8 nucleotides line up with TRBD1. J was trimmed by 4 bases and V by 3 bases; bases with no gene match: 7. The CDR3 is 15 residues long. The germline V gene encodes CDR1 MNHNS and CDR2 SASEGT. As DNA, the CDR3 is TGTGCCAGCAGTGACGGACAGGGTATGGGCTATGGCTACACCTTC. This codes for CASSDGQGMGYGYTF.